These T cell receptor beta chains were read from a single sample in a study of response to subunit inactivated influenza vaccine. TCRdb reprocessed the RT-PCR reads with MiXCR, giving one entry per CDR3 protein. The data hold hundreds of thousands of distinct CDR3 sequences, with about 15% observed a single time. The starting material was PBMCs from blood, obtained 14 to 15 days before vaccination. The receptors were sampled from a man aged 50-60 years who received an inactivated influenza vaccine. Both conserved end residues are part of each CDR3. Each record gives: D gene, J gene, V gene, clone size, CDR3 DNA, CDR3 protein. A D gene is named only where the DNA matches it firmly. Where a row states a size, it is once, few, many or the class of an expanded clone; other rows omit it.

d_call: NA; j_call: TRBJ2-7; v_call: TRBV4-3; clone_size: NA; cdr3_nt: TGCGCCAGCAGCCAATTCGGGGGTAGCGACGAGCAGTACTTC; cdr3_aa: CASSQFGGSDEQYF
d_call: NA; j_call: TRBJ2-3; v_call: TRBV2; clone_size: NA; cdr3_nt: TGTGCCAGCACCGTCGGAAGGGAGAAAGATACGCAGTATTTT; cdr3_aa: CASTVGREKDTQYF
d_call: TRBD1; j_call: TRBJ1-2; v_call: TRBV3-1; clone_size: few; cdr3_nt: TGTGCCAGCAGTCAGGATCCCGACAGGGCCAGCTACACCTTC; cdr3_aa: CASSQDPDRASYTF
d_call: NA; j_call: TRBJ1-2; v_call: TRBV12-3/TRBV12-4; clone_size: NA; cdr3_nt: TGTGCCAGCAGTCCCTTCCAGGGATCTTATGGCTACACCTTC; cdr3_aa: CASSPFQGSYGYTF
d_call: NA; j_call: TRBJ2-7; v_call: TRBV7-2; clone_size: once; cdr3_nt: TGTGCCAGCAGAAAGGGAGTAGCGGCAACCTACGAGCAGTACTTC; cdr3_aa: CASRKGVAATYEQYF
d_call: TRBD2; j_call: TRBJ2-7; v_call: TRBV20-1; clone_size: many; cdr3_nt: TGCAGTGCTAGAGCCCGCGGGGGAGGGACCTACGAGCAGTACTTC; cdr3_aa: CSARARGGGTYEQYF
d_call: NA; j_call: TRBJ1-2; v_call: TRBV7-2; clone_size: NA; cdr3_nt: TGTGCCAGCAGCTTAAGGCAGAATCATGGCTACACCTTC; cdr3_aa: CASSLRQNHGYTF
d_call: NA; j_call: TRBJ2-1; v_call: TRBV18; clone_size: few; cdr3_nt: TGTGCCAGCTCACCTACTATAGCGGAAAGCTCCTACAATGAGCAGTTCTTC; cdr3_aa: CASSPTIAESSYNEQFF
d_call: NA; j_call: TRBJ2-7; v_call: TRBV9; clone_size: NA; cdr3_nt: TGTGCCAGCAGCGTAGCTCCGGGGGACTACGAGCAGTACTTC; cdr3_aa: CASSVAPGDYEQYF
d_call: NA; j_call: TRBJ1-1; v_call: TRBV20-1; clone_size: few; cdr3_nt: TGCAGTGCTAGGGAGCTTGATTTTGGTTCTGAAGCTTTCTTT; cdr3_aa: CSARELDFGSEAFF
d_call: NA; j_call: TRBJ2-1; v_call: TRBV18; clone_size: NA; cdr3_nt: TGTGCCAGCTCTCCACAGGGCAGTACCTACAATGAGCGGTTCTTC; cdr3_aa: CASSPQGSTYNERFF
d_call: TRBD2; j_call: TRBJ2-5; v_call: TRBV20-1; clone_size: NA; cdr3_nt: TGCAGTGCTAGCGCGGGACTAGCGGCTACCGTATTCCAAGAGACCCAGTACTTC; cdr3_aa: CSASAGLAATVFQETQYF
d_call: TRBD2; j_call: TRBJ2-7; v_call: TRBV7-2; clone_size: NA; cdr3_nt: TGTGCCAGCAGCCCCGGACTAGCGAGAAGCCAGTACTTC; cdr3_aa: CASSPGLARSQYF
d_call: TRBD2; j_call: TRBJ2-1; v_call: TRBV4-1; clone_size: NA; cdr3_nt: TGCGCCAGCAGCCCTCGACTAGCGGACTATGAGCAGTTCTTC; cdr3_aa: CASSPRLADYEQFF
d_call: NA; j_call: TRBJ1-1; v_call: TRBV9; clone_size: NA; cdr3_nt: TGTGCCAGCAGCACGACAGGTAACACTGAAGCTTTCTTT; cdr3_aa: CASSTTGNTEAFF
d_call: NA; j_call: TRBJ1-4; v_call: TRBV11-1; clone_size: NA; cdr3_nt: TGTGCCAGCAGCTTATACACCGGTTACCCCGCAACTAATGAAAAACTGTTTTTT; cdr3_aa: CASSLYTGYPATNEKLFF
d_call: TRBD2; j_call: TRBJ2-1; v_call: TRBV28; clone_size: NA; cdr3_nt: TGTGCCAGTCATTCCCGGGACTACGTTTATGGGGAGCAGTTCTTC; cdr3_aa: CASHSRDYVYGEQFF
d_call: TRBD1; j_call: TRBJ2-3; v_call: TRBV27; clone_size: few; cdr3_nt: TGTGCCAGCAGTCCGACCGGGACAGGGGAATTGAGCACAGATACGCAGTATTTT; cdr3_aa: CASSPTGTGELSTDTQYF
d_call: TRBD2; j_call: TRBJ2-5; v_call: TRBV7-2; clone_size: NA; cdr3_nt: TGTGCCAGCACCAACCCCCCTAGCGGATTATTAGAGACCCAGTACTTC; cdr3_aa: CASTNPPSGLLETQYF
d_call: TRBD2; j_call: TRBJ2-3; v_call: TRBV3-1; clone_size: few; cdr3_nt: TGTGCCAGCAGTCATACTAGCGGGATCACAGATACGCAGTATTTT; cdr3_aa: CASSHTSGITDTQYF
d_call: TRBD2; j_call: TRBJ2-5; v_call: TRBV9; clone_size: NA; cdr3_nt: TGTGCCAGCAGCGTAGGCGGGAGAAGGGAAGAGACCCAGTACTTC; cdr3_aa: CASSVGGRREETQYF
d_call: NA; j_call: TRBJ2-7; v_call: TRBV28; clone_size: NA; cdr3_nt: TGTGCCAGCAGTCTGTCGCCGGGATTGGCCTACGAGCAGTACTTC; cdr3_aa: CASSLSPGLAYEQYF
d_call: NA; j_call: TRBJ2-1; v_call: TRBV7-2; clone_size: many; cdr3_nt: TGTGCCAGCAGCCCCTCAGGAAGTGGCTCCTACAATGAGCAGTTCTTC; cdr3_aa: CASSPSGSGSYNEQFF
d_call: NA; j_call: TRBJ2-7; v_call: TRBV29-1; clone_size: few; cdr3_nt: TGCAGCGCCCACCAGGGTATAGGTTACGAGCAGTACTTC; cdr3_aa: CSAHQGIGYEQYF
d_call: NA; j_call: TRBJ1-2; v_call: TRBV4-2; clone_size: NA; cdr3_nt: TGTGCCAGCAGCCAAGAATGGAGTGTTGGCTATGGCTACACCTTC; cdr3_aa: CASSQEWSVGYGYTF
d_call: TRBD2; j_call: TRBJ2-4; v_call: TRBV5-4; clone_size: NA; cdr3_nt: TGTGCCAGCAGCTTGGCCGGGTTCCTAGCGGGAGGCCCAATAGCCAAAAACATTCAGTACTTC; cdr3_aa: CASSLAGFLAGGPIAKNIQYF
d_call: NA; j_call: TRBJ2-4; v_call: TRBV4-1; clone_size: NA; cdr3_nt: TGCGCCAGCAGCCATCCCGGACTAGCCAAAAACATTCAGTACTTC; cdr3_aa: CASSHPGLAKNIQYF
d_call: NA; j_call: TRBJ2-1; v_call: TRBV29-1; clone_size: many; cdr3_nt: TGCAGCGTTGATGCTTGGGACGGAGGGAGCTCCTACAATGAGCAGTTCTTC; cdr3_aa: CSVDAWDGGSSYNEQFF
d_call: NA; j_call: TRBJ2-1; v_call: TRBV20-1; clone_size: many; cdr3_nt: TGCAGTGCCGTGGACAGACCCTACAATGAGCAGTTCTTC; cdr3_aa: CSAVDRPYNEQFF
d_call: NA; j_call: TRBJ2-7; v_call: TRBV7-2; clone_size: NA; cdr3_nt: TGTGCCAGCAGCTTAAACGTGGGCTCCTCCTACGAGCAGTACTTC; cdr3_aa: CASSLNVGSSYEQYF
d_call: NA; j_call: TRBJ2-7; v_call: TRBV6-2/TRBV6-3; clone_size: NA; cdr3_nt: TGTGCCAGCAGTTACTCGGTGACAGGGACTCTCATCGAGCAGTACTTC; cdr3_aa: CASSYSVTGTLIEQYF
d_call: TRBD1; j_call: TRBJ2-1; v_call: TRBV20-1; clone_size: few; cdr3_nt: TGCAGTGCTCCCCAACAGGGGCAGGGATACAATGAGCAGTTCTTC; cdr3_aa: CSAPQQGQGYNEQFF
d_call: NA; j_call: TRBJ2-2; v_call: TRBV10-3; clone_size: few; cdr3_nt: TGTGCCATCAGTGAGACGAGTCCCAGAGTGGGTTCTATCGGGGAGCTGTTTTTT; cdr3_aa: CAISETSPRVGSIGELFF
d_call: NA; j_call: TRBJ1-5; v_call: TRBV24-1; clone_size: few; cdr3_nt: TGTGCCACCAGTGGGTTGGGTGGACAGCCCCAGCATTTT; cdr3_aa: CATSGLGGQPQHF
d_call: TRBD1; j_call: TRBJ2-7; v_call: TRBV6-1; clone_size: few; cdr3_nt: TGTGCCAGCAGTACCGGGGACAGGGTCTACGAGCAGTACTTC; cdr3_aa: CASSTGDRVYEQYF
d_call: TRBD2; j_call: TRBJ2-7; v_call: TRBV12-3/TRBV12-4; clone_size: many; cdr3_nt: TGTGCCAGCAGTTTGACTAGCGGGGATTCCTACGAGCAGTACTTC; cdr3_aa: CASSLTSGDSYEQYF
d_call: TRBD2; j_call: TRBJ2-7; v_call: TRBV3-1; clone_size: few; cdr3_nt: TGTGCCAGCAGGCCCCGACTAGCGGGGGTCTGGTACGAGCAGTACTTC; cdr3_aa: CASRPRLAGVWYEQYF
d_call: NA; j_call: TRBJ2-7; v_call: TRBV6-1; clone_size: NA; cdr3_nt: TGTGCCAGCAGTGTCAGTCGATCAGGGACATTCTCCTACGAGCAGTACTTC; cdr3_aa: CASSVSRSGTFSYEQYF
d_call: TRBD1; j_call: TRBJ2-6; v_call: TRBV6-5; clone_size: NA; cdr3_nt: TGTGCCAGCAGTTACCAGACAGGGGACTCTGGGGCCAACGTCCTGACTTTC; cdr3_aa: CASSYQTGDSGANVLTF
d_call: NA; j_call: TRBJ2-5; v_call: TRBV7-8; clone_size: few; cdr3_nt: TGTGCCAGCAGCCCGCGGCTCCGACAAGAGACCCAGTACTTC; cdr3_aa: CASSPRLRQETQYF
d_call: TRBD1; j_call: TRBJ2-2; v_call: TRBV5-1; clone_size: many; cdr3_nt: TGCGCCAGCAGCTCAACCGGGACAGGGTCCGGGGAGCTGTTTTTT; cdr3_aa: CASSSTGTGSGELFF
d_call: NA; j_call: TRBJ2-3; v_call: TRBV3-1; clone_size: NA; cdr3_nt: TGTGCCAGCAGCCAAGGGGAGGCGGATACGCAGTATTTT; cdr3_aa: CASSQGEADTQYF
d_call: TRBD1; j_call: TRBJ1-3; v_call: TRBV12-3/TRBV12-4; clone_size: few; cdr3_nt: TGTGCCAGCAGTTTCACAGGGGTGGGAAACACCATATATTTT; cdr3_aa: CASSFTGVGNTIYF
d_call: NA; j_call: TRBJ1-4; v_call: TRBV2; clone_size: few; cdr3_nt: TGTGCCAGCAGCTATACCGGGACTACTAATGAAAAACTGTTTTTT; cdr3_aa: CASSYTGTTNEKLFF
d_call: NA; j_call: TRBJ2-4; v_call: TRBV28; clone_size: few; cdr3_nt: TGTGCCAGCAGTTTCCTCAGGGGATCGCTAGCCAAAAACATTCAGTACTTC; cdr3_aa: CASSFLRGSLAKNIQYF
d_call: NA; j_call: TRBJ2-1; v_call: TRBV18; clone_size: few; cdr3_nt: TGTGCCAGCTCATTCTTCACGGTACCGGTGGGGAATGAGCAGTTCTTC; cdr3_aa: CASSFFTVPVGNEQFF
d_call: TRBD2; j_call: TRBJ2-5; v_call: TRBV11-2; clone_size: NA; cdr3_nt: TGTGCCAGCAGCCCGCTTCGGACTAGCGGGGGGGCATGGGGAGAGACCCAGTACTTC; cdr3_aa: CASSPLRTSGGAWGETQYF
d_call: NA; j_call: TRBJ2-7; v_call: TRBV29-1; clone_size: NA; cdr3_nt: TGCAGCGCTAGACCCTACAGGGATGGCGAGCAGTACTTC; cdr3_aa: CSARPYRDGEQYF
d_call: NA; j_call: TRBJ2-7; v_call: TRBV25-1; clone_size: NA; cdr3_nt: TGTGCCAGCAGTGCGTACGGAGACTACGAGCAGTACTTC; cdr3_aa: CASSAYGDYEQYF
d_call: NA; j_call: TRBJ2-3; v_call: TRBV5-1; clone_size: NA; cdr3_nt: TGCGCCAGCAGCTCCCGAGAGCCGAGAGATACGCAGTATTTT; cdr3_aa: CASSSREPRDTQYF
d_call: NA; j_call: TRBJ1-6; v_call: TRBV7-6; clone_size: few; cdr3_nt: TGTGCCAGCAGCTTAAGAGAGGGGGATAATTCACCCCTCCACTTT; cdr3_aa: CASSLREGDNSPLHF